Each of the 26 T cell receptor beta chains below was sequenced from the same sample in a study of T cell responses to AZD1222 COVID-19 vaccine. Using immunoSEQ multiplex PCR, the repertoire was profiled, and TCRdb retains in-frame clones only, with some absent. The repertoire includes around 150,000 clones, roughly 91% of them detected once, and approximately 7% sits in the top ten. The source material was peripheral blood, sampled 28 days after the second AZD1222 dose. The source of these receptors is an adult who received the AZD1222 COVID-19 vaccine.

This chain connects TRBV27 to TRBJ1-1, with a weak D call TRBD1 (5 bases). CDR1 is MNHEY, CDR2 SMNVEV, per germline (reference sequence). CDR3 length: 12 amino acids. V lost 8 bases, J lost 5 bases, and 12 bases lay in between. DNA for the CDR3: TGTGCCAGCTTTAGGGGCGGAACTGAAGCTTTCTTT. It yields the protein CASFRGGTEAFF.

The chain employs TRBV19 and TRBJ1-1; D ambiguous. V shed 7 bases and J shed 7 bases, with 10 bases lying between them. The germline V gene has CDR1 LNHDA and CDR2 SQIVND (reference sequence). The CDR3 runs 11 residues. CDR3 residues: CASKDGGEAFF. The CDR3 DNA follows: TGTGCCAGTAAAGACGGAGGTGAAGCTTTCTTT. The full variable domain, completed using reference TRBV19 and TRBJ1-1, is DGGITQSPKYLFRKEGQNVTLSCEQNLNHDAMYWYRQDPGQGLRLIYYSQIVNDFQKGDIAEGYSVSREKKESFPLTVTSAQKNPTAFYLCASKDGGEAFFGQGTRLTVV.

This clone was recorded only once. The chain employs TRBV25-1 and TRBJ2-2; D gene ambiguous. Germline loops: CDR1 MGHDK, CDR2 SYGVNS. Trimming removed 4 bases from V and 0 bases from J, with 12 bases in between. The CDR3 is 16 residues long. The CDR3 bases are TGTGCCAGCAGTGGACGCACGTTCGCGAACACCGGGGAGCTGTTTTTT. It specifies CASSGRTFANTGELFF.

This chain links TRBV19 with TRBJ1-1; D might be TRBD1 (6 bases). Germline V CDR1 and CDR2: LNHDA, SQIVND (reference sequence). V lost 3 bases and J lost 6, with 11 bases in between. This CDR3 is built from 13 residues. CDR3: CASSISGVAEAFF. CDR3 nucleotide sequence: TGTGCCAGTAGTATTTCAGGGGTTGCTGAAGCTTTCTTT.

The chain joins TRBV27 to TRBJ1-1, with 7 bases that match TRBD1. Germline V gene sequence: CDR1 MNHEY, CDR2 SMNVEV (reference sequence). V dropped 4 bases and J dropped 11; count of bases not matched to a gene: 7. This CDR3 comprises 12 residues. The DNA for the CDR3 is TGTGCCAGCAGTTCCTACAGGGGTTCGGCTTTCTTT. This codes for CASSSYRGSAFF.

The J gene is TRBJ1-1, the V gene TRBV7-3; D call uncertain. V dropped 0 bases and J dropped 5 bases, with 7 bases sitting between them. Germline CDR1 reads SGHTA; CDR2 reads FQGTGA. This CDR3 has 13 amino acids. In nucleotides, the CDR3 is TGTGCCAGCAGCTTAACCCCCGGGACTGAAGCTTTCTTT. It specifies CASSLTPGTEAFF.

This chain joins TRBV21-1 and TRBJ1-1. TRBV21-1 is a pseudogene segment. The CDR3 runs to 14 residues. The CDR3: CASSKRGWGTEAFF. The CDR3 bases are TGTGCCAGCTCCAAGCGGGGGTGGGGCACTGAAGCTTTCTTT.

The chain employs TRBV29-1 and TRBJ1-1, with no clear D. The V gene's germline CDR1 is SQVTM and CDR2 ANQGSEA. This CDR3 has 12 amino acids. Trimming left V 7 bases short and J 0 bases short, with 9 bases between. As DNA, the CDR3 is TGCAGCGCGCCGGGGATGAACACTGAAGCTTTCTTT. This codes for CSAPGMNTEAFF.

V is TRBV12-3 or TRBV12-4 and J is TRBJ2-1; D is uncertain. This CDR3 comprises 11 residues. V was pared by 6 bases and J by 8 bases, with 8 bases between. The CDR3 is CASRRLDEQFF. The CDR3, as DNA: TGTGCCAGCAGACGGTTGGATGAGCAGTTCTTC.

This clone has more than one count but fewer than ten. The chain uses TRBV2 and TRBJ2-2; no definite D call. Germline CDR1 reads SNHLY; CDR2 reads FYNNEI. The CDR3 has 15 amino acids. Trimming took 1 base from V and 5 from J, leaving 11 bases between them. In nucleotides, the CDR3 is TGTGCCAGCAGTGAAGTGGGAAGTGGGACCGGGGAGCTGTTTTTT. It is translated as CASSEVGSGTGELFF.

The chain recombines TRBV7-9 with TRBJ2-2, with D possibly TRBD1 on 7 matching bases. The ends were cut back, 0 bases at V and 4 bases at J, with 12 bases in the middle. The CDR3 is made up of 16 amino acids. Germline CDR1 and CDR2: SEHNR and FQNEAQ (reference sequence). DNA for the CDR3: TGTGCCAGCAGCTTAGCTCAGGGGGGCAGCACCGGGGAGCTGTTTTTT. Protein: CASSLAQGGSTGELFF.

This clone appeared a single time. The rearrangement uses TRBV6-4 and TRBJ1-6; no firm D call. The germline gives CDR1 MRHNA, CDR2 SNTAGT. The V and J ends lost 4 bases and 7 bases respectively, with 11 bases between them. This CDR3 contains 14 residues. DNA for the CDR3: TGTGCCAGCAGTGGGCGGGTGTGGAATTCACCCCTCCACTTT. Amino acid sequence: CASSGRVWNSPLHF.

This chain links TRBV4-1 with TRBJ2-7; the D is unclear. Trimming shortened V by 0 bases and J by 0 bases, and 12 bases separated the two germline ends. CDR1 and CDR2 (germline): MGHRA, YSYEKL. The CDR3 is 16 amino acids. The CDR3 DNA reads TGCGCCAGCAGCCAAGACTCCCGGCACGGCTCCTACGAGCAGTACTTC. Protein product: CASSQDSRHGSYEQYF.

The table lists this clone with a count of one. The V and J genes are TRBV7-9 and TRBJ1-1, with TRBD1 as a possible D gene (5 bases). Looked up from germline, CDR1 is SEHNR and CDR2 is FQNEAQ (reference sequence). The CDR3 is made up of 17 amino acids. Trimming cost V 5 bases and J 1 base, with 20 bases left between them. This CDR3 reads CASSRRQNGGKNTEAFF. In DNA, the CDR3 is TGTGCCAGCAGCCGCCGACAGAACGGGGGGAAGAACACTGAAGCTTTCTTT.

This clone showed up just once. The chain couples TRBV24-1 to TRBJ2-2; D unresolved. Per the germline V gene, CDR1 is KGHDR and CDR2 is SFDVKD. This CDR3 region has 12 residues. V lost 3 bases and J 4 bases, leaving 2 bases between the germline ends. The CDR3 is CATSDITGELFF. The CDR3 nucleotides are TGTGCCACCAGTGATATCACCGGGGAGCTGTTTTTT.

This sequence joins TRBV10-3 and TRBJ1-2; D unclear. Germline-derived CDR1 and CDR2 are ENHRY and SYGVKD. Trimming shortened V by 7 bases and J by 3 bases, and 12 bases separated the two germline ends. The CDR3 runs to 13 residues. The CDR3 here is CAIKTERYYGYTF. The CDR3 bases are TGTGCCATCAAAACAGAACGGTACTATGGCTACACCTTC.

This chain joins TRBV19 and TRBJ1-1; perhaps TRBD1 as D (6 bases). This CDR3 region has 13 residues. In germline, CDR1 is LNHDA, CDR2 SQIVND (reference sequence). V lost 6 bases and J lost 5, with 13 bases in between. The CDR3 DNA follows: TGTGCCAGTAGCTTGGGGGCAATGACTGAAGCTTTCTTT. This translates into CASSLGAMTEAFF.

The chain recombines TRBV11-3 with TRBJ1-1, with D possibly being TRBD1 (6 bases). The CDR3 extends over 14 amino acids. V was trimmed by 5 bases and J by 1 base, leaving 11 bases between them. In germline, CDR1 is SGHNT, CDR2 YENEEA. CDR3 loop: CASSRTAKNTEAFF. CDR3 coding DNA: TGTGCCAGCAGCCGGACAGCTAAGAACACTGAAGCTTTCTTT.

The V call is TRBV30, the J call TRBJ2-5, with 7 bases aligning to TRBD1. Germline CDR1 is GTSNPN and CDR2 is SVGIG (reference sequence). This CDR3 region has 12 residues. Unmatched junction bases numbered 1, after V lost 1 base and J lost 5 bases. The CDR3 sequence: CAWSATGETQYF. The CDR3 bases are TGTGCCTGGAGTGCGACAGGGGAGACCCAGTACTTC.

This clone turned up a few times. The chain has TRBV7-8 and TRBJ2-2; maybe TRBD1 (7 bases). Trimming took 3 bases from V and 1 from J, leaving 12 bases between them. The germline V gene has CDR1 SGHVS and CDR2 FQNEAQ. CDR3 length: 16 residues. The CDR3 reads CASSLAGQMNTGELFF. The CDR3 DNA sequence: TGTGCCAGCAGCTTGGCGGGACAGATGAACACCGGGGAGCTGTTTTTT.

Details on this clone: The germline gene is not matched at one end of the junction; a read error may be the cause. The chain carries TRBV7-7 and TRBJ1-6; perhaps TRBD1 as D (5 bases). The CDR3 is made up of 13 amino acids. Germline loops: CDR1 SSHAT, CDR2 FNYEAQ (reference sequence). The CDR3 DNA follows: TGTGCTAGCAGCTTAACGGGAGGGGCACCCCTCCACTTT. It translates to CASSLTGGAPLHF.

This sequence joins TRBV6-5 and TRBJ2-1; D is uncertain. Germline values: CDR1 MNHEY, CDR2 SVGAGI. This CDR3 region has 12 residues. The V end was cut by 6 bases, the J end by 7 bases, with 10 bases between. The DNA for the CDR3 is TGTGCCAGCAGCCCACGTTCGAATGAGCAGTTCTTC. It translates to CASSPRSNEQFF.

The CDR3 reads CASSLRAPYEQYF. Here the CDR3 DNA reads TGTGCCAGCAGCTTAAGGGCACCGTACGAGCAGTACTTC. V usage is TRBV7-9 and J usage is TRBJ2-7; D not resolved. This CDR3 comprises 13 residues. CDR1 is SEHNR, CDR2 FQNEAQ, per germline (reference sequence). Trimming shortened V by 2 bases and J by 4 bases, and 9 bases separated the two germline ends.

The gene calls are TRBV5-1 and TRBJ1-2, with 8 bases fitting TRBD1. The CDR3 is made up of 15 amino acids. Germline CDR1 is SGHRS and CDR2 is YFSETQ. The junction had 9 bases not matched to a gene; V was cut back by 0 bases and J by 8 bases. The CDR3 region is CASSLAPWTGSGYTF. CDR3 coding DNA: TGCGCCAGCAGCTTGGCCCCATGGACAGGGTCCGGCTACACCTTC.

V is TRBV6-2 or TRBV6-3 and J is TRBJ1-6; tentative D call: TRBD1 (5 bases). V was pared by 1 base and J by 10 bases, with 14 bases between. The CDR3 consists of 15 residues. The germline V gene encodes CDR1 MNHEY and CDR2 SVGEGT. CDR3 nucleotides: TGTGCCAGCAGTTACTTCCCGGACCGGGACTCACCCCTCCACTTT. Amino acids: CASSYFPDRDSPLHF.

This clone was detected only once. The DNA of the CDR3 is TGTGCCAGTTCTACCGGGACAGCTTTTAATCAGCCCCAGCATTTT. Translation gives CASSTGTAFNQPQHF. The chain is built from TRBV28 and TRBJ1-5; TRBD1 agrees at 7 bases. Germline V CDR1 and CDR2: MDHEN, SYDVKM. The V and J ends lost 9 bases and 4 bases, in that order; junction bases with no gene match: 12. The CDR3 loop spans 15 amino acids.